The rows below give T cell receptor beta chains drawn from one sample of a study of blood T cell repertoires in COVID-19. Only in-frame clones appear in the TCRdb table, and some are missing; sequencing was by immunoSEQ multiplex PCR. The sample records over 250,000 clones, about nine tenths being singletons. Sequencing input: peripheral blood. These receptors all stem from a woman aged 35 to 49 who had recovered from COVID-19. CDR3s include the opening cysteine and the closing phenylalanine or tryptophan. The order of the fields is CDR3 protein, CDR3 DNA, D gene, V gene, J gene, clone size. D genes are given only for firm matches. Where a row states a size, it is once, few, many or the class of an expanded clone; other rows omit it.

CASSWASSGNTIYF,TGTGCCAGCAGCTGGGCCAGCTCTGGAAACACCATATATTTT,.,TRBV5-6,TRBJ1-3,.
CAWSVVATGELFF,TGTGCCTGGAGTGTAGTGGCCACCGGGGAGCTGTTTTTT,.,TRBV30,TRBJ2-2,.
CASSQEGTDPLTIYF,TGCGCCAGCAGCCAAGAGGGCACAGACCCTCTCACCATATATTTT,.,TRBV4-3,TRBJ1-3,.
CASSLVLAGVLNGACTQYF,TGCGCCAGCAGCTTGGTCCTAGCGGGGGTCCTTAATGGGGCCTGTACCCAGTACTTC,TRBD2,TRBV5-1,TRBJ2-5,.
CASSRTRVQPQHF,TGTGCCAGCAGTCGGACGCGGGTTCAGCCCCAGCATTTT,.,TRBV6-2/TRBV6-3,TRBJ1-5,.
CASSIASGQWELRTEAFF,TGTGCCAGTAGTATAGCGTCGGGACAGTGGGAGTTAAGAACTGAAGCTTTCTTT,TRBD1,TRBV19,TRBJ1-1,.
CASSTQGAGELFF,TGTGCCAGTAGTACCCAGGGGGCCGGGGAGCTGTTTTTT,TRBD1,TRBV19,TRBJ2-2,.
CASSLGGRAYNEQFF,TGTGCCAGCAGCTTGGGGGGGAGGGCCTACAATGAGCAGTTCTTC,TRBD2,TRBV5-8,TRBJ2-1,.
CASSFTPEVNEQFF,TGTGCCAGCAGTTTTACTCCGGAGGTCAATGAGCAGTTCTTC,.,TRBV27,TRBJ2-1,.
CASSYADGVGEQFF,TGTGCCAGCAGTTACGCCGACGGGGTCGGTGAGCAGTTCTTC,.,TRBV6-5,TRBJ2-1,.
CASIHPLMNTEAFF,TGTGCCAGCATACACCCGCTTATGAACACTGAAGCTTTCTTT,.,TRBV7-9,TRBJ1-1,.
CASSPLAGGTDTQYF,TGTGCCAGCAGCCCCTTAGCGGGGGGCACAGATACGCAGTATTTT,TRBD2,TRBV13,TRBJ2-3,.
CASSFGQGPYGYTF,TGTGCCAGCAGTTTCGGACAGGGCCCCTATGGCTACACCTTC,TRBD1,TRBV6-5,TRBJ1-2,few
CASSILRDRVHNEQFF,TGTGCCAGTAGTATACTCCGGGACAGGGTTCATAATGAGCAGTTCTTC,TRBD1,TRBV19,TRBJ2-1,.
CASSFRGGPLAKNIQYF,TGTGCCAGCAGTTTCCGGGGGGGTCCCTTAGCCAAAAACATTCAGTACTTC,TRBD2,TRBV27,TRBJ2-4,.
CASSSTSEAYEQYF,TGCGCCAGCAGCTCCACATCGGAGGCCTACGAGCAGTACTTC,.,TRBV5-1,TRBJ2-7,.
CASSPAWQGRSYEQYF,TGCGCCAGCAGCCCAGCATGGCAGGGTCGTTCCTACGAGCAGTACTTC,.,TRBV5-1,TRBJ2-7,.
CASSLEAGYSTDTQYF,TGCGCCAGCAGCTTGGAGGCAGGGTATTCCACAGATACGCAGTATTTT,.,TRBV5-1,TRBJ2-3,.
CASSLGRSGGYQETQYF,TGCGCCAGCAGCTTGGGGAGGTCAGGAGGGTACCAAGAGACCCAGTACTTC,.,TRBV5-1,TRBJ2-5,.
CASRPLGQPEKLFF,TGTGCCAGCAGACCTCTGGGACAGCCGGAAAAACTGTTTTTT,TRBD1,TRBV7-9,TRBJ1-4,.